What follows are 10 T cell receptor beta chains derived from one specimen sequenced in a study of blood T cells in healthy people across ages. Next came a second PCR, run for roughly 6 to 11 cycles, which used a sample-barcoded 5' primer along with a J-beta primer mix. TCRdb recomputed calls from the 5' RACE reads with MiXCR, one row per CDR3 protein. Among 1.5 million to 2 million distinct CDR3 sequences listed, 40% to 55% were seen once. The material sequenced was blood. The source is a woman aged 40 to 55 in good health.

This clonotype was seen a handful of times. V gene TRBV4-1 combines with J gene TRBJ2-3; D is perhaps TRBD1 (5 bases). Germline V lookup: CDR1 MGHRA, CDR2 YSYEKL. CDR3 length: 16 residues. V shed 0 bases and J shed 2 bases, with 12 bases lying between them. The CDR3 region has the DNA TGCGCCAGCAGCCAAGAAAAAGACAGCCCCACAGATACGCAGTATTTT. This codes for CASSQEKDSPTDTQYF.

The chain employs TRBV12-3 or TRBV12-4 and TRBJ2-3, with D possibly TRBD2 on 5 matching bases. The V and J ends lost 3 bases and 4 bases respectively, with 11 bases between them. This CDR3 contains 14 residues. DNA of the CDR3: TGTGCCAGCAGTTTGGGATCGAGGGCAGATACGCAGTATTTT. Translated, it gives CASSLGSRADTQYF.

The chain employs TRBV27 and TRBJ2-1, with no clear D. The CDR3 runs 14 residues. Germline V lookup: CDR1 MNHEY, CDR2 SMNVEV (reference sequence). V was pared by 2 bases and J by 9 bases, with 14 bases between. CDR3 nucleotides: TGTGCCAGCAGTTTAAGGTTCCAGTTTCCTGAGCAGTTCTTC. It encodes CASSLRFQFPEQFF.

The DNA of the CDR3 is TGTGCCAGCAGCCAGAAAGAAGTTGACAGGGGTAACACAGATACGCAGTATTTT. As protein: CASSQKEVDRGNTDTQYF. The chain links TRBV3-1 to TRBJ2-3, with 8 bases that match TRBD1. The CDR3 is 18 amino acids. Trimming cost V 3 bases and J 2 bases; bases outside gene matches: 13. CDR1 and CDR2 (germline): LGHDT, YNNKEL (reference sequence).

The V and J genes are TRBV20-1 and TRBJ2-3; 7 bases match TRBD2. The CDR3 consists of 15 residues. The trim removed 1 base at V and 4 bases at J, leaving 8 bases unmatched. Per the germline V gene, CDR1 is DFQATT and CDR2 is SNEGSKA (reference sequence). Here the CDR3 DNA reads TGCAGTGCTAGAGCCGGAGGGGAGGGCCCAGATACGCAGTATTTT. Amino acids: CSARAGGEGPDTQYF.

In its sample, this clonotype was seen a few times. The chain uses TRBV25-1 and TRBJ2-4, with D perhaps TRBD1 or TRBD2 (7 bases each). CDR1 is MGHDK and CDR2 is SYGVNS in the germline V gene. The CDR3 has 11 amino acids. The CDR3 is CAIDREGIQYF. Here the CDR3 DNA reads TGTGCTATCGACAGGGAGGGCATTCAGTACTTC.

This clonotype came up a few times. This chain uses TRBV20-1 with TRBJ1-1, with 7 bases lining up with TRBD1. This CDR3 has 16 residues. V gave up 4 bases and J gave up 0 bases; unmatched junction bases: 11. Germline CDR1 and CDR2: DFQATT and SNEGSKA (reference sequence). The CDR3 sequence is CSAKVYGTEMNTEAFF. The DNA for the CDR3 is TGCAGTGCTAAGGTATATGGGACAGAGATGAACACTGAAGCTTTCTTT.

This clonotype was observed once. As DNA, the CDR3 is TGCGCCAGCAGCCAATTCTTAGCGGGGGACAATGAGCAGTTCTTC. Residues: CASSQFLAGDNEQFF. The genes are TRBV4-3 and TRBJ2-1, with 9 positions matching TRBD2. This CDR3 contains 15 residues. V shed 2 bases, J shed 5 bases, and the junction held 4 bases outside the gene matches. Germline V lookup: CDR1 LGHNA, CDR2 YSLEER.

In this sample, this clonotype turned up a few times. The rearrangement links TRBV5-6 to TRBJ2-7, with a tentative D call TRBD1 (5 bases). V shed 4 bases and J shed 0 bases, with 17 bases lying between them. CDR1 and CDR2 from the germline V gene are SGHDT and YYEEEE. The CDR3 extends over 16 amino acids. CDR3 nucleotides: TGTGCCAGCAGCCCGGGCTGGGGCCCAAGCTCCTACGAGCAGTACTTC. This gives the protein CASSPGWGPSSYEQYF.

Comment on this clonotype: One junction end does not reproduce the germline sequence, and a read error may be involved. This rearrangement joins TRBV4-2 to TRBJ2-7; the match to TRBD2 covers 13 bases. Gene TRBJ2-5 matches the end of the DNA better, so the J call may be wrong. CDR1 LGHNA and CDR2 YNFKEQ come from the germline V gene. CDR3 length: 17 amino acids. CDR3 sequence (DNA): TGTGCCGGCAGCCAAGAGGGACTAGCGGGGCGACAGGAGACCCAGTACTTC. This translates into CAGSQEGLAGRQETQYF.